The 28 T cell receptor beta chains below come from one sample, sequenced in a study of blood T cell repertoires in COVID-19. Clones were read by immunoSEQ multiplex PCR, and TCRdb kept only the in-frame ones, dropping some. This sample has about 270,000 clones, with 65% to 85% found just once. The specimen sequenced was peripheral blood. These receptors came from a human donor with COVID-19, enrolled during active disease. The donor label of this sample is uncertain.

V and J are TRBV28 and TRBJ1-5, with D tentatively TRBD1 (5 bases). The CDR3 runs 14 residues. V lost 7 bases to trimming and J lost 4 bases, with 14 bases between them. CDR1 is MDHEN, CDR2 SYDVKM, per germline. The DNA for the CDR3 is TGTGCCAGCATCTTTAGTGGGGGGAATCAGCCCCAGCATTTT. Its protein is CASIFSGGNQPQHF.

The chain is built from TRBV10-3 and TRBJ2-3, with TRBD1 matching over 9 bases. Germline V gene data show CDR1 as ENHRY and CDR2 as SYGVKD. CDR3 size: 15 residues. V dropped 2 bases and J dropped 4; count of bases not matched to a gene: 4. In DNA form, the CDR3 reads TGTGCCATCAGTGAGGGGACAGGGTGGGCAGATACGCAGTATTTT. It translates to CAISEGTGWADTQYF.

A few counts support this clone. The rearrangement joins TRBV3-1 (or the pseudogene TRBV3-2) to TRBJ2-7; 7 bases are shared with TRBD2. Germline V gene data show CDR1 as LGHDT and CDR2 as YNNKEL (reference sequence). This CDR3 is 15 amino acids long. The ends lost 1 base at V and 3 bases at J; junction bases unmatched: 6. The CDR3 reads CASSQGLAAFYEQYF. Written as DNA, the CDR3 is TGTGCCAGCAGCCAAGGGCTAGCGGCCTTCTACGAGCAGTACTTC.

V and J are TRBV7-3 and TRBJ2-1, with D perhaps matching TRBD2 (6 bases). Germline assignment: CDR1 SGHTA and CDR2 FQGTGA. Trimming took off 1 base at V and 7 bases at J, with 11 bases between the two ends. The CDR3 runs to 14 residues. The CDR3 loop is CASSLRTSPNEQFF. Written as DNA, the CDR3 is TGTGCCAGCAGCTTAAGAACTAGCCCGAATGAGCAGTTCTTC.

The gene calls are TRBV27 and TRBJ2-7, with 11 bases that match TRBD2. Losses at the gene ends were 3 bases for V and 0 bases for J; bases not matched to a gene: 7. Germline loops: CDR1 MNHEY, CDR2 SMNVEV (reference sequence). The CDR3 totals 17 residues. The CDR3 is CASSFLTSGKSSYEQYF. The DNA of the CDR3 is TGTGCCAGCAGTTTCCTGACTAGCGGGAAGAGCTCCTACGAGCAGTACTTC.

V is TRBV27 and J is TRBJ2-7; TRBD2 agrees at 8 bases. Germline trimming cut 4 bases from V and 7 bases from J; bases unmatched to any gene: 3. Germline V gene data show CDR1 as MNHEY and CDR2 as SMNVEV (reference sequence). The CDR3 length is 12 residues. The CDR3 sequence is CASSSGGREQYF. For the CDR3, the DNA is TGTGCCAGCAGTTCGGGCGGGAGGGAGCAGTACTTC.

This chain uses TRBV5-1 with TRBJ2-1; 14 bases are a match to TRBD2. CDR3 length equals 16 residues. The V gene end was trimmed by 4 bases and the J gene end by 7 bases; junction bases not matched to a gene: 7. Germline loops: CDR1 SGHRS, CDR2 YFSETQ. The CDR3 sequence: CASSPAGLAGGNEQFF. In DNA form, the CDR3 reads TGCGCCAGCAGCCCCGCCGGACTAGCGGGAGGAAATGAGCAGTTCTTC.

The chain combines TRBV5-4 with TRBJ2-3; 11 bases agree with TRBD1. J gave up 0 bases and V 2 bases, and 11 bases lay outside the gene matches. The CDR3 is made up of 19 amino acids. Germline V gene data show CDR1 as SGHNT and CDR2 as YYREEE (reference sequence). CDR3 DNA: TGTGCCAGCAGCTTTCCGGGACAGGGACAGGGGGGAAGCACAGATACGCAGTATTTT. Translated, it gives CASSFPGQGQGGSTDTQYF.

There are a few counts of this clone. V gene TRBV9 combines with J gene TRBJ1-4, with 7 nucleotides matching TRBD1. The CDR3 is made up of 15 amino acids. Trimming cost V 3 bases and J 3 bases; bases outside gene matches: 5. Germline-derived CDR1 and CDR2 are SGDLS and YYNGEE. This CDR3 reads CASSASGQPNEKLFF. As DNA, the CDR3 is TGTGCCAGCAGCGCCTCGGGACAGCCTAATGAAAAACTGTTTTTT. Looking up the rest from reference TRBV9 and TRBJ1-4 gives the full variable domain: DSGVTQTPKHLITATGQRVTLRCSPRSGDLSVYWYQQSLDQGLQFLIQYYNGEERAKGNILERFSAQQFPDLHSELNLSSLELGDSALYFCASSASGQPNEKLFFGSGTQLSVL.

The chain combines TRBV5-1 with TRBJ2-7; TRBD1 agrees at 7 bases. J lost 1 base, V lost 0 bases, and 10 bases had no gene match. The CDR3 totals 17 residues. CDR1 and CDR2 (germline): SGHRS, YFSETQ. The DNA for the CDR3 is TGCGCCAGCAGCTTGGTCCCGGGACAGTCCCCGTCCTACGAGCAGTACTTC. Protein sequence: CASSLVPGQSPSYEQYF.

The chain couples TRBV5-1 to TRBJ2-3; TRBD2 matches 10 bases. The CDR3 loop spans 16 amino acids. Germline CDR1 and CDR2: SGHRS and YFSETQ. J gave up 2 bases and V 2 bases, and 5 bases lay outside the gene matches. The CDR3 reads CASSFSGRALTDTQYF. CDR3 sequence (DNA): TGCGCCAGCAGCTTCAGCGGGAGGGCCCTCACAGATACGCAGTATTTT.

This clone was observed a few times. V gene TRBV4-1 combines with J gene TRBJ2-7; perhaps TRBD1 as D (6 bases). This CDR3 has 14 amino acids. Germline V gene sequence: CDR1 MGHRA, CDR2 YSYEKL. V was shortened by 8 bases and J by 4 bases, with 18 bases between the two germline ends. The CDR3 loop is CASQNPPRGYEQYF. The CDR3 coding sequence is TGCGCCAGCCAAAATCCGCCTAGGGGGTACGAGCAGTACTTC.

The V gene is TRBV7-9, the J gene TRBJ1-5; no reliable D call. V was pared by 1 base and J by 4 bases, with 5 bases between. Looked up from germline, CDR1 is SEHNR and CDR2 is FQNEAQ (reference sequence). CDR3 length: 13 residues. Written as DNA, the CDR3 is TGTGCCAGCAGCTTAGACATAAATCAGCCCCAGCATTTT. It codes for CASSLDINQPQHF.

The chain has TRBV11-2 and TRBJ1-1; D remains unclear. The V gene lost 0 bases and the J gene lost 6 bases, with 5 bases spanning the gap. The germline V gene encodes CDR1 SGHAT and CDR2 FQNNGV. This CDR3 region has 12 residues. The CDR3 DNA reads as TGTGCCAGCAGCTTAGAATCGGCTGAAGCTTTCTTT. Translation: CASSLESAEAFF. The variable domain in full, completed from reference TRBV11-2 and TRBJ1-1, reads EAGVAQSPRYKIIEKRQSVAFWCNPISGHATLYWYQQILGQGPKLLIQFQNNGVVDDSQLPKDRFSAERLKGVDSTLKIQPAKLEDSAVYLCASSLESAEAFFGQGTRLTVV.

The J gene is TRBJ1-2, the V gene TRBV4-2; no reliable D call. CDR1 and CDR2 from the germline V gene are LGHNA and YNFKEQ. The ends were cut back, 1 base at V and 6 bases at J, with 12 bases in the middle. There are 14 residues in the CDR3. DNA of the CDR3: TGTGCCAGCAGCCAAGGAGTACAGCCCGATGGCTACACCTTC. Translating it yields CASSQGVQPDGYTF.

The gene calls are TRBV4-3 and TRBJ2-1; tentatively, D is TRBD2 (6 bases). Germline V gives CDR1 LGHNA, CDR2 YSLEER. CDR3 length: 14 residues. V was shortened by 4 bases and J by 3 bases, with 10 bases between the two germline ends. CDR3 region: CASSPTTSYNEQFF. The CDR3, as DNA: TGCGCCAGCAGCCCCACGACTAGCTACAATGAGCAGTTCTTC.

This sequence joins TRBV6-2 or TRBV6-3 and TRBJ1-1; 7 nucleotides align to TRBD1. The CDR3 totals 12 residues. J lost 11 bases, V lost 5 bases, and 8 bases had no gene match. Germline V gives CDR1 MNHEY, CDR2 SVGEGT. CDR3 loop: CASSGGQPEAFF. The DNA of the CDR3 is TGTGCCAGCAGTGGGGGACAGCCAGAGGCTTTCTTT.

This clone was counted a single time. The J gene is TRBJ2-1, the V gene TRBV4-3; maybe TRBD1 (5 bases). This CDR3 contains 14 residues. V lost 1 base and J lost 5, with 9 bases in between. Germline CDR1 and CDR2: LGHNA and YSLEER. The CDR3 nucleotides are TGCGCCAGCAGCCAAGTCGAAGGGGACAATGAGCAGTTCTTC. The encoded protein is CASSQVEGDNEQFF.

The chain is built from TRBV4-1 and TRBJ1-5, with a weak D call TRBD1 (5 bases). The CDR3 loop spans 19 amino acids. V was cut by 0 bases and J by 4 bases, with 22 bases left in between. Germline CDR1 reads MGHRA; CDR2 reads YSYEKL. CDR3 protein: CASSQDGGVERRVNQPQHF. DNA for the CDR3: TGCGCCAGCAGCCAAGATGGAGGGGTGGAACGTCGGGTGAATCAGCCCCAGCATTTT.

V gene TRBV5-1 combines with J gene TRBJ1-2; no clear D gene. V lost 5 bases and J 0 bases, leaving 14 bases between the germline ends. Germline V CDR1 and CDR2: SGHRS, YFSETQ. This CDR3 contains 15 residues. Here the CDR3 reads CASRSTGTANYGYTF. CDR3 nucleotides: TGCGCCAGCAGATCCACCGGTACAGCTAACTATGGCTACACCTTC. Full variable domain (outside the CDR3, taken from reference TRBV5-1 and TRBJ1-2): KAGVTQTPRYLIKTRGQQVTLSCSPISGHRSVSWYQQTPGQGLQFLFEYFSETQRNKGNFPGRFSGRQFSNSRSEMNVSTLELGDSALYLCASRSTGTANYGYTFGSGTRLTVV.

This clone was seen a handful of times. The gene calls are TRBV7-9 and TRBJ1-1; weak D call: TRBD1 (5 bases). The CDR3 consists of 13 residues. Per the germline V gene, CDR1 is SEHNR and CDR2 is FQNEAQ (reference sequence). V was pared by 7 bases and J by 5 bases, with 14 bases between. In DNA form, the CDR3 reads TGTGCCAGCACCTACGGGGGGTGGACTGAAGCTTTCTTT. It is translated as CASTYGGWTEAFF.

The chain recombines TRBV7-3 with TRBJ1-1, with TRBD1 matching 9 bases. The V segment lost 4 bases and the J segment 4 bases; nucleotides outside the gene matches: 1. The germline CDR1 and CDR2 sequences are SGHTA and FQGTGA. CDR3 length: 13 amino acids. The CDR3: CASSYRGLTEAFF. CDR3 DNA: TGTGCCAGCAGCTACAGGGGGCTCACTGAAGCTTTCTTT.

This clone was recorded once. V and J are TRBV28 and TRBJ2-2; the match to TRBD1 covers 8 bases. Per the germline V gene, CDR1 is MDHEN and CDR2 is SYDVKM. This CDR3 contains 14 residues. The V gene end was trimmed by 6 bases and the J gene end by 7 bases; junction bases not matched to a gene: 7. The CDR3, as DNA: TGTGCCAGCAGCCCGGGACAGGCGGGCGGGGAGCTGTTTTTT. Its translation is CASSPGQAGGELFF.

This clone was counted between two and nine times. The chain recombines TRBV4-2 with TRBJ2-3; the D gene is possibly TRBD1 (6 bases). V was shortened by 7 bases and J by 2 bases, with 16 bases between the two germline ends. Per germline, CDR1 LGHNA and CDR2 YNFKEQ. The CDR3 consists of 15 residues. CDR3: CASTRQQGATDTQYF. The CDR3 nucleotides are TGTGCCAGCACCCGACAACAGGGCGCCACAGATACGCAGTATTTT.

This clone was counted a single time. The CDR3 region is CASSHLGYPLHPIRKTEAFF. The CDR3 nucleotides read TGCGCCAGCAGTCATTTGGGCTACCCCCTCCACCCGATTAGAAAAACTGAAGCTTTCTTT. The chain combines TRBV23-1 with TRBJ1-1; D call uncertain. TRBV23-1 has ORF status, its function being uncertain. The V end was cut by 3 bases, the J end by 5 bases, with 31 bases between. The length of the CDR3 is 20 residues.

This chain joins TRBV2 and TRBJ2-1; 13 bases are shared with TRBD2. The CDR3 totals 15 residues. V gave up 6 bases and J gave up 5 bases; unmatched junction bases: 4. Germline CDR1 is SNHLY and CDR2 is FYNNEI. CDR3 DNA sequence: TGTGCCAGCAGGGTGGGACTAGCGGGAAACAATGAGCAGTTCTTC. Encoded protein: CASRVGLAGNNEQFF.

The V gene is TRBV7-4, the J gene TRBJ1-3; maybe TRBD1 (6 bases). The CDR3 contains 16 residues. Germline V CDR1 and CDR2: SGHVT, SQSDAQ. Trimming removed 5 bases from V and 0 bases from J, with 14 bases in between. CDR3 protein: CASSRLSGDSGNTIYF. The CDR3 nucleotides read TGTGCCAGCAGCCGACTATCAGGGGACTCTGGAAACACCATATATTTT.

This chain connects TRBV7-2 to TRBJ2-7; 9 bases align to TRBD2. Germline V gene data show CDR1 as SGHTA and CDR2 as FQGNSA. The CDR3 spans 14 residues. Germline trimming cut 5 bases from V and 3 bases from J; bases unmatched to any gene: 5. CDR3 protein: CASSLSGSGYEQYF. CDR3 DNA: TGTGCCAGCAGCCTTAGCGGGAGTGGCTACGAGCAGTACTTC.